This record covers a single T cell receptor beta chain. Sequenced by immunoSEQ multiplex PCR; TCRdb stores in-frame clones only, minus some. This sample carries 70,000 to 95,000 clones, 84% of them seen once, and the ten largest clones take about an eighth. The data were obtained in a study of blood T cell repertoires in COVID-19. The V gene end was trimmed by 0 bases and the J gene end by 4 bases; junction bases not matched to a gene: 4. The CDR3 is made up of 16 amino acids. The germline CDR1 and CDR2 sequences are KGHSH and LQKENI. The receptor comes from a human donor in a cohort sampled during active COVID-19. This chain joins TRBV18 and TRBJ2-2, with 8 bases aligning to TRBD2. Sequencing was performed on peripheral blood. The CDR3 DNA reads TGTGCCAGCTCACCACCCAAGCGGGGGATCACCGGGGAGCTGTTTTTT. Translation: CASSPPKRGITGELFF. Based on the CDR3 plus reference TRBV18 and TRBJ2-2, the full variable domain is NAGVMQNPRHLVRRRGQEARLRCSPMKGHSHVYWYRQLPEEGLKFMVYLQKENIIDESGMPKERFSAEFPKEGPSILRIQQVVRGDSAAYFCASSPPKRGITGELFFGEGSRLTVL.